The present T cell receptor beta chain was sequenced within a study of metastatic and nonmetastatic thyroid tumors. All patients were untreated before thyroid surgery. Trimming took 5 bases from V and 6 from J, leaving 5 bases between them. The CDR3 consists of 11 residues. Germline assignment: CDR1 LNHDA and CDR2 SQIVND (reference sequence). This clone was seen ten or more times. MiXCR re-clonotyped the PCR reads for TCRdb. The profile shows some 20,000 clones, about 10% of them singletons. The clonotype comes from a female donor with papillary thyroid cancer or a benign thyroid nodule (not recorded which). Some clones in this sample may be carry-over from other donors' samples. Sequenced sample: blood. The chain employs TRBV19 and TRBJ2-1; D unclear. CDR3 in DNA: TGTGCCAGTAGTTGGGGCAATGAGCAGTTCTTC. This gives the protein CASSWGNEQFF.